These T cell receptor beta chains were read from a single sample in a study of blood T cell repertoires in COVID-19. Method: immunoSEQ multiplex PCR; TCRdb's copy keeps in-frame clones and lacks some. Of around 380,000 clones in the sample, around 87% were seen once. Sample: PBMCs or T cells enriched from blood (not recorded which). These receptors all stem from a man aged 25 to 40 who had recovered from COVID-19. CDR3s include the opening cysteine and the closing phenylalanine or tryptophan. The D gene is left open where the match is weak. For some rows the clone size is stated as once, few or many, or as a class when expanded; others skip it.

V,size,D,length,J,DNA,CDR3
TRBV29-1,once,-,13,TRBJ1-1,TGCAGCGTCCACAAGGGAGGCGGCACTGAAGCTTTCTTT,CSVHKGGGTEAFF
TRBV12-5,-,-,17,TRBJ2-6,TGTGCTAGTGGTTTGGTACCCCTCGGGGTTGGGGCCAACGTCCTGACTTTC,CASGLVPLGVGANVLTF
TRBV30,-,TRBD2,14,TRBJ2-3,TGTGCCTGGAGTGGCGGGGGGGCCGCAGATACGCAGTATTTT,CAWSGGGAADTQYF
TRBV5-4,-,-,12,TRBJ1-1,TGTGCCAGCAGCTTGGACATCACTGAAGCTTTCTTT,CASSLDITEAFF
TRBV29-1,-,-,13,TRBJ1-2,TGCAGCGTCACACAGGGAGCTAACTATGGCTACACCTTC,CSVTQGANYGYTF
TRBV4-2,-,TRBD2,14,TRBJ2-3,TGTGCCAGCAGCCAAGAGTCGGGGGGGGATACGCAGTATTTT,CASSQESGGDTQYF
TRBV2,-,-,15,TRBJ2-3,TGTGCCAGCAGTGTAGGACATGGGTCTACAGATACGCAGTATTTT,CASSVGHGSTDTQYF
TRBV5-1,-,TRBD1,15,TRBJ2-7,TGCGCCAGCAGCTTGTGGCAGGGGGTCTCCTACGAGCAGTACTTC,CASSLWQGVSYEQYF
TRBV7-8,-,-,14,TRBJ1-1,TGTGCCAGCAGCTCCTCTGGGACTCGGACTGAAGCTTTCTTT,CASSSSGTRTEAFF
TRBV9,-,-,13,TRBJ2-7,TGTGCCAGCAGCGTAGTGGAGGGCTCCGAGCAGTACTTC,CASSVVEGSEQYF
TRBV27,-,-,16,TRBJ1-2,TGTGCCAGCAGTTTATCGGGCTTGCCTGTGGCTTATGGCTACACCTTC,CASSLSGLPVAYGYTF
TRBV6-5,-,-,14,TRBJ1-6,TGTGCCAGCACCCCTCGCAGGGTATGGTCACCCCTCCACTTT,CASTPRRVWSPLHF
TRBV7-3,-,-,15,TRBJ2-5,TGTGCCAGCAGCTTACAGGGGGCGGGAGAAGAGACCCAGTACTTC,CASSLQGAGEETQYF
TRBV30,-,-,19,TRBJ1-3,TGTGCCTGGAGTGGATGGTTCGTTCTGGACAGTCTCTCTGGAAACACCATATATTTT,CAWSGWFVLDSLSGNTIYF
TRBV18,-,-,12,TRBJ1-4,TGTGCCAGCTCACCGGACGAGGGAAAACTGTTTTTT,CASSPDEGKLFF
TRBV9,-,-,15,TRBJ1-2,TGTGCCAGCAGCGTAGACGCACAGGCGGACTATGGCTACACCTTC,CASSVDAQADYGYTF
TRBV14,-,-,16,TRBJ2-1,TGTGCCAGCAGCCTCGGACTTCGAAGCTCCTACAATGAGCAGTTCTTC,CASSLGLRSSYNEQFF
TRBV28,-,-,13,TRBJ2-7,TGTGCCAGCAGTCTAGACCCCTCCTACGAGCAGTACTTC,CASSLDPSYEQYF
TRBV5-1,-,-,15,TRBJ2-3,TGCGCCAGCAGTTTTCAGGGGCGTAGCACAGATACGCAGTATTTT,CASSFQGRSTDTQYF
TRBV19,-,-,13,TRBJ1-2,TGTGCCAGTAGGATCGTGGGAGCCTATGGCTACACCTTC,CASRIVGAYGYTF
TRBV11-2,many,-,13,TRBJ1-1,TGTGCCAGCAGTAAACAGGGTTTCACTGAAGCTTTCTTT,CASSKQGFTEAFF
TRBV2,-,TRBD1,14,TRBJ1-2,TGTGCCAGCAGTGGGGGGACAGCTAACTATGGCTACACCTTC,CASSGGTANYGYTF
TRBV7-2,-,-,17,TRBJ2-3,TGTGCCAGCAGCCTTATCCCTGGGGGCCCCCGCACAGATACGCAGTATTTT,CASSLIPGGPRTDTQYF
TRBV5-1,-,TRBD1,14,TRBJ1-1,TGCGCCAGCAGCCCCAGGACAGGGTTGGCTGAAGCTTTCTTT,CASSPRTGLAEAFF
TRBV7-9,once,-,13,TRBJ1-1,TGTGCCAGCAGCTCCCCTGGACATCTCGAAGCTTTCTTT,CASSSPGHLEAFF
TRBV7-3,-,TRBD1,14,TRBJ2-1,TGTGCCAGCAGTTGGGACAGGGTTGACAATGAGCAGTTCTTC,CASSWDRVDNEQFF